The T cell receptor beta chain under discussion was sequenced for a study of blood T cell repertoires in COVID-19. Study-level background: Sources were T cells, B-cell-depleted T cells, or PBMCs; the material itself was cDNA or gDNA.

In the authors' methods: Counts of nucleated cells, estimated from reference gene primer amplification, were obtained. Libraries were prepared by immunoSEQ multiplex PCR; TCRdb keeps only in-frame clonotypes and omits some of them. V, J and clone size were drawn from that table, and D and trimming were deduced from the DNA. There are around 200,000 clones in the sample; 88% occur only once, and 1.5% to 2% lies in the top ten. Germline CDR1 GTSNPN, CDR2 SVGIG (reference sequence). This CDR3 spans 13 amino acids. The sequencing sample was made of peripheral blood. The clonotype originates from a man between 18 and 29 years old with active or convalescent COVID-19. The genes are TRBV30 and TRBJ1-3, with D possibly TRBD1 on 5 matching bases. The CDR3 DNA reads TGTGCTGGGGGGATGGCAGGAGGAAACACCATATATTTT. Translation: CAGGMAGGNTIYF.